One sample yielded the 2 T cell receptor beta chains listed below, sequenced in a study of identical twins. TCRdb analysed the 5' RACE reads with MiXCR anew, one entry per CDR3 protein. The repertoire consists of around 250,000 distinct CDR3 sequences, with approximately 7% occurring once and the leading ten covering 3.5% to 4%. These data are also associated with another study on yellow fever vaccine responses in identical twins.

Sequenced: memory (CD45RO+) T cells sorted from blood. These receptors all come from a woman aged 18-29 years in good health.

This clonotype has more than one count but fewer than ten. The genes are TRBV5-5 and TRBJ1-2, with a possible D match to TRBD1 (5 bases). The germline V gene encodes CDR1 SGHKS and CDR2 YYEKEE (reference sequence). The CDR3 contains 13 residues. Trimming removed 3 bases at V and 3 bases at J, with 9 bases between. CDR3 residues: CASSSDRYYGYTF. The CDR3 nucleotides are TGTGCCAGCAGCTCCGACAGATACTATGGCTACACCTTC.

In DNA form, the CDR3 reads TGTGCCAGCAGTTACTTTAGCGGGCCTATCCAAGAGACCCAGTACTTC. Residues: CASSYFSGPIQETQYF. The rearrangement joins TRBV6-5 to TRBJ2-5, with 7 bases aligning to TRBD2. The CDR3 contains 16 residues. With V trimmed by 1 base and J by 1 base, 6 bases remained unmatched. Per germline, CDR1 MNHEY and CDR2 SVGAGI.